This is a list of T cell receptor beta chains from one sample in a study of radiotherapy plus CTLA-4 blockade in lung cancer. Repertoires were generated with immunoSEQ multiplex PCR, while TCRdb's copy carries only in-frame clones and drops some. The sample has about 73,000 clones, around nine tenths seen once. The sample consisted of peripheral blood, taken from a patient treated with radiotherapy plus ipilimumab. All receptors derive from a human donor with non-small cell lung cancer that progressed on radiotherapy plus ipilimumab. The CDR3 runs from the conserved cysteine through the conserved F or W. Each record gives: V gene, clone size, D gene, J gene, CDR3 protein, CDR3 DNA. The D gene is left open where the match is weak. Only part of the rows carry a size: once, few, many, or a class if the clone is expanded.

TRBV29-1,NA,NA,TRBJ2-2,CSVELEGLNTGELFF,TGCAGCGTTGAATTGGAGGGCCTGAACACCGGGGAGCTGTTTTTT
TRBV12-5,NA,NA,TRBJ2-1,CASGFHGSYNEQFF,TGTGCTAGTGGTTTCCATGGCTCCTACAATGAGCAGTTCTTC
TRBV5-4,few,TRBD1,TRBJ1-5,CASSPKQGDYSNQPQHF,TGTGCCAGCAGCCCGAAACAGGGGGATTATAGCAATCAGCCCCAGCATTTT
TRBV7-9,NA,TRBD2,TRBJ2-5,CASSPGTSGRAQETQYF,TGTGCCAGCAGCCCTGGGACTAGCGGGAGAGCGCAAGAGACCCAGTACTTC
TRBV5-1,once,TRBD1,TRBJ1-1,CASSWGQGTEAFF,TGCGCCAGCAGCTGGGGACAGGGGACTGAAGCTTTCTTT
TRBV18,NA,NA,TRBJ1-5,CASSRRGDSNQPQHF,TGTGCCAGCTCGCGCCGAGGGGATAGCAATCAGCCCCAGCATTTT
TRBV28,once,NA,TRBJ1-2,CASSFQGRVDGYTF,TGTGCCAGCAGTTTTCAGGGGAGGGTGGATGGCTACACCTTC
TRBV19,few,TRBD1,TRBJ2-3,CASSIATGGKDTQYF,TGTGCCAGTAGTATAGCCACAGGGGGGAAAGATACGCAGTATTTT
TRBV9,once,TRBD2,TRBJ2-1,CASSPLAGGPYNEQFF,TGTGCCAGCAGCCCCCTAGCGGGAGGGCCCTACAATGAGCAGTTCTTC
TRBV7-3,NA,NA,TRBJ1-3,CASSLRGSSGNTIYF,TGTGCCAGCAGCTTAAGGGGGAGCTCTGGAAACACCATATATTTT
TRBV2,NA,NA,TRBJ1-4,CASSEARGGGGEKLFF,TGTGCCAGCAGTGAAGCGCGAGGGGGTGGAGGGGAAAAACTGTTTTTT
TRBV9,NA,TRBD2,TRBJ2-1,CASSVDLAVQYNEQFF,TGTGCCAGCAGCGTAGACCTAGCGGTACAGTACAATGAGCAGTTCTTC
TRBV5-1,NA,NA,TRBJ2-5,CASSYGTQETQYF,TGCGCCAGCAGCTACGGGACACAAGAGACCCAGTACTTC
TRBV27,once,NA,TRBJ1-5,CASSLSAGQEGNQPQHF,TGTGCCAGCAGTTTATCGGCGGGCCAGGAGGGCAATCAGCCCCAGCATTTT
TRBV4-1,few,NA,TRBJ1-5,CASSQQGYQPQHF,TGCGCCAGCAGCCAACAGGGGTATCAGCCCCAGCATTTT
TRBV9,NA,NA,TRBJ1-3,CASSPFGQSTGNTIYF,TGTGCCAGCAGCCCTTTCGGGCAGTCGACTGGAAACACCATATATTTT
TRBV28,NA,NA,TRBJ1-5,CASSRNQPQHF,TGTGCCAGCAGCAGGAATCAGCCCCAGCATTTT
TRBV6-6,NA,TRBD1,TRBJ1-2,CASRPGQGARGYTF,TGTGCCAGCAGACCGGGACAGGGGGCACGCGGCTACACCTTC
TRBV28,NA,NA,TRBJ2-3,CAISGIRGKSTDTQYF,TGTGCCATCAGCGGAATACGGGGCAAAAGCACAGATACGCAGTATTTT
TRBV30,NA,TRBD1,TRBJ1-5,CAWSSGQGHQPQHF,TGTGCCTGGAGTTCGGGACAGGGTCATCAGCCCCAGCATTTT
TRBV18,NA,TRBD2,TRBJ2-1,CASSPLLAGGPFGNEQFF,TGTGCCAGCTCACCATTACTAGCGGGAGGGCCGTTTGGCAATGAGCAGTTCTTC
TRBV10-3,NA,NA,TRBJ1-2,CAITEGGRKGYGYTF,TGTGCCATCACCGAGGGGGGGAGAAAAGGCTATGGCTACACCTTC
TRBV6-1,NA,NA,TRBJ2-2,CASSFEATGELFF,TGTGCCAGCAGTTTTGAGGCCACCGGGGAGCTGTTTTTT
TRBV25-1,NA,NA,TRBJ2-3,CASKGSFGTDTQYF,TGTGCCAGCAAGGGATCCTTCGGGACAGATACGCAGTATTTT
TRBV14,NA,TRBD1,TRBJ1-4,CASSQDRLGAGGSEKLFF,TGTGCCAGCAGCCAAGATCGGTTGGGGGCAGGGGGAAGTGAAAAACTGTTTTTT
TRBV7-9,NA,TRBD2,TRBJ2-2,CASSLVGTTNTGELFF,TGTGCCAGCAGCTTAGTTGGGACTACGAACACCGGGGAGCTGTTTTTT
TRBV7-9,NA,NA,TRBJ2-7,CASSSEAYEQYF,TGTGCCAGCAGCTCGGAAGCCTACGAGCAGTACTTC
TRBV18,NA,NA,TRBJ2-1,CASSPLQGGSNEQFF,TGTGCCAGCTCACCATTACAGGGTGGAAGCAATGAGCAGTTCTTC
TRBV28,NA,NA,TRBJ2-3,CASSYTDTQYF,TGTGCCAGCAGTTACACAGATACGCAGTATTTT
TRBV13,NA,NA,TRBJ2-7,CASSPVYVFYEQYF,TGTGCCAGCAGCCCCGTCTACGTGTTCTACGAGCAGTACTTC
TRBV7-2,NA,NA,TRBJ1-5,CASSPGRANNNQPQHF,TGTGCCAGCAGCCCCGGACGAGCCAACAACAATCAGCCCCAGCATTTT
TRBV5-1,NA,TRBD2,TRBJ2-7,CASSPGLAGVFSYEQYF,TGCGCCAGCAGCCCGGGACTAGCGGGGGTTTTTTCCTACGAGCAGTACTTC
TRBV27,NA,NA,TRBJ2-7,CASSLGQTYEQYF,TGTGCCAGCAGTTTAGGTCAGACCTACGAGCAGTACTTC
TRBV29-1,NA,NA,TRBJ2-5,CSVELARETQYF,TGCAGCGTTGAATTAGCTCGGGAGACCCAGTACTTC
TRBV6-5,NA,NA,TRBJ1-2,CASSYGYRVPGYTF,TGTGCCAGCAGTTACGGATACAGGGTTCCCGGCTACACCTTC
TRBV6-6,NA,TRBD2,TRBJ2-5,CASRTGLGEETQYF,TGTGCCAGCAGAACGGGACTAGGAGAAGAGACCCAGTACTTC
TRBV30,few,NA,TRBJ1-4,CAWVKAGTGGNEKLFF,TGTGCCTGGGTTAAGGCGGGAACGGGAGGTAACGAAAAACTGTTTTTT
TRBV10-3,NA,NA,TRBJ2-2,CAISEPPNTGELFF,TGTGCCATCAGCGAACCACCGAACACCGGGGAGCTGTTTTTT
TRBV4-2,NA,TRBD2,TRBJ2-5,CASSPQSSGMQETQYF,TGTGCCAGCAGCCCCCAAAGTAGCGGGATGCAAGAGACCCAGTACTTC
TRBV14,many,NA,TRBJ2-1,CASSQGLSASYNEQFF,TGTGCCAGCAGCCAAGGGCTCAGCGCCTCCTACAATGAGCAGTTCTTC
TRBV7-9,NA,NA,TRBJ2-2,CASSPVTGTGELFF,TGTGCCAGCAGTCCGGTGACGGGTACCGGGGAGCTGTTTTTT
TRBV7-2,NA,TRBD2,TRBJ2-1,CASSKTSSGRSEQFF,TGTGCCAGCAGCAAGACCTCTAGCGGGAGGTCTGAGCAGTTCTTC
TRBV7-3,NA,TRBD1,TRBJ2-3,CASSPTGGGSTDTQYF,TGTGCCAGCAGCCCCACAGGGGGAGGTAGCACAGATACGCAGTATTTT
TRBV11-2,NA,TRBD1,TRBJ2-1,CASSFGTGGSYNEQFF,TGTGCCAGCAGCTTTGGGACAGGGGGCTCCTACAATGAGCAGTTCTTC
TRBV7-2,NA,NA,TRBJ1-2,CASSPPRAGYTF,TGTGCCAGCAGCCCACCGAGGGCTGGCTACACCTTC
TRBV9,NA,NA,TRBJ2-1,CASSVEEENNEQFF,TGTGCCAGCAGCGTAGAAGAGGAAAACAATGAGCAGTTCTTC
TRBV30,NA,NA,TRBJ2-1,CAWSRGQGSYNEQFF,TGTGCCTGGAGTAGAGGGCAGGGATCGTACAATGAGCAGTTCTTC
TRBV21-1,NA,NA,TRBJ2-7,CASSRAGTGSSPSSNGQYF,TGTGCCAGCAGTAGGGCCGGGACAGGGTCTTCGCCTTCCTCTAACGGGCAGTACTTC
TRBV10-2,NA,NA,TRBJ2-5,CASSERTSLGAQYF,TGCGCCAGCAGTGAGAGGACAAGTCTGGGGGCCCAGTACTTC
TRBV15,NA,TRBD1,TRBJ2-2,CATSGPGTGGADTGELFF,TGTGCCACCAGCGGTCCCGGGACAGGGGGCGCGGACACCGGGGAGCTGTTTTTT
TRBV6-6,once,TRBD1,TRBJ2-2,CATIFTGGTGELFF,TGTGCCACCATATTCACAGGGGGCACCGGGGAGCTGTTTTTT
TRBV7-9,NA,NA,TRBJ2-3,CASSLEDTQYF,TGTGCCAGCAGCTTAGAAGATACGCAGTATTTT
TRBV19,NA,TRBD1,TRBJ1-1,CASSRQGGMNTEAFF,TGTGCCAGTAGCAGACAGGGGGGCATGAACACTGAAGCTTTCTTT
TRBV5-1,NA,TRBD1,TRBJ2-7,CASRLHDRAYEQYF,TGCGCCAGCAGGCTCCACGACAGGGCCTACGAGCAGTACTTC
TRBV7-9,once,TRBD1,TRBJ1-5,CASSSGQGNQPQHF,TGTGCCAGCAGCTCGGGACAGGGAAATCAGCCCCAGCATTTT